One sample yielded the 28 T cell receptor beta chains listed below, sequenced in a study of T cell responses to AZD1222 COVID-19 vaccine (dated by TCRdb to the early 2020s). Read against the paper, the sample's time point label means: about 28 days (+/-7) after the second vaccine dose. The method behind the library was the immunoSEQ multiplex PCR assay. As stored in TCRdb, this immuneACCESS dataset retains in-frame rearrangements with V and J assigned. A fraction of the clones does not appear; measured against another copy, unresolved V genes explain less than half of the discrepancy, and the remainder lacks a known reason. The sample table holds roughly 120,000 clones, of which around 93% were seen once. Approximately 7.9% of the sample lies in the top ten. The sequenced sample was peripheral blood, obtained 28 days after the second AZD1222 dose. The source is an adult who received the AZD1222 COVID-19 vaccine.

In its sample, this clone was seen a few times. The CDR3 region is CASSPATSGGPKNIQYF. DNA for the CDR3: TGTGCCAGCAGCCCTGCGACTAGCGGGGGGCCGAAAAACATTCAGTACTTC. The chain links TRBV3-1 (or the pseudogene TRBV3-2) to TRBJ2-4; 13 bases are a match to TRBD2. With 4 bases clipped from V and 4 bases from J, the junction kept 7 bases outside the gene matches. Per the germline V gene, CDR1 is LGHDT and CDR2 is YNNKEL (reference sequence). The CDR3 loop spans 17 amino acids.

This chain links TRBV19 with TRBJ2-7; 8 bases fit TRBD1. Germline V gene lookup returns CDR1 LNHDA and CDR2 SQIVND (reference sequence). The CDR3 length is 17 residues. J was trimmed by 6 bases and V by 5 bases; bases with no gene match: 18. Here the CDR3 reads CASSAGQGQGSPLEQYF. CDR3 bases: TGTGCCAGTAGTGCGGGGCAAGGACAGGGTTCCCCCCTCGAGCAGTACTTC.

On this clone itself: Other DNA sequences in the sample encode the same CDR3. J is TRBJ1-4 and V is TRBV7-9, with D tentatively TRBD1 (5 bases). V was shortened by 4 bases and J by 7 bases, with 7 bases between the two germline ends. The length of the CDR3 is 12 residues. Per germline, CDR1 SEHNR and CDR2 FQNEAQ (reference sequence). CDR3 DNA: TGTGCCAGCAGCTCCCAGGGTGAAAAACTGTTTTTT. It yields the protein CASSSQGEKLFF.

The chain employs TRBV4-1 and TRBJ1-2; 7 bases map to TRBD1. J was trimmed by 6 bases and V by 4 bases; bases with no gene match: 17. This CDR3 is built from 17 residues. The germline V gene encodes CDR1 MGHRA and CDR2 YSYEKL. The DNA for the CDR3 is TGCGCCAGCAGCCCAGAACGAGATTTAGACAGGGCTGATGGCTACACCTTC. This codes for CASSPERDLDRADGYTF.

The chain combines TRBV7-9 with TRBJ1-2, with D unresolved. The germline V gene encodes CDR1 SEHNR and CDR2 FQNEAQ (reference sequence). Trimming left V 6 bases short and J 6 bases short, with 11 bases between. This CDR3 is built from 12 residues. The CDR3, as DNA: TGTGCCAGCAGGGATTCGGTTGATGGCTACACCTTC. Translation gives CASRDSVDGYTF.

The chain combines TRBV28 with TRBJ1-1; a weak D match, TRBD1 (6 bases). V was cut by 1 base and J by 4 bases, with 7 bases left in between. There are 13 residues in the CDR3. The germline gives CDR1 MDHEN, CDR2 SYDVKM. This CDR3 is CASSLSTGTEAFF. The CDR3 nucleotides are TGTGCCAGCAGTTTATCGACAGGCACTGAAGCTTTCTTT.

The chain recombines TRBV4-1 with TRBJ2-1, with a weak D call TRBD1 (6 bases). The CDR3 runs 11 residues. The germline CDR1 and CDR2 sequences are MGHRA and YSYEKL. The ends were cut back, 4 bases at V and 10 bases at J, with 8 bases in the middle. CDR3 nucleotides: TGCGCCAGCAGCCTCAGGGGAGAGCAGTTCTTC. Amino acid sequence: CASSLRGEQFF.

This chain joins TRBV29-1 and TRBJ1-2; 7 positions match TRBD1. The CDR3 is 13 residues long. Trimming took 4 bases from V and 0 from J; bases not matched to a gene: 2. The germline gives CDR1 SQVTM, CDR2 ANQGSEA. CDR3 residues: CSVGTGANYGYTF. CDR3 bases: TGCAGCGTTGGGACAGGAGCTAACTATGGCTACACCTTC.

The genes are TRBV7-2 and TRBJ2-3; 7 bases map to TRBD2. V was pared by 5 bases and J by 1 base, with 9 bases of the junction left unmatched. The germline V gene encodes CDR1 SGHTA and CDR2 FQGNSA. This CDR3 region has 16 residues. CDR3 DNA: TGTGCCAGCAGCCCGCCCGGGGGGACCCGCACAGATACGCAGTATTTT. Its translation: CASSPPGGTRTDTQYF.

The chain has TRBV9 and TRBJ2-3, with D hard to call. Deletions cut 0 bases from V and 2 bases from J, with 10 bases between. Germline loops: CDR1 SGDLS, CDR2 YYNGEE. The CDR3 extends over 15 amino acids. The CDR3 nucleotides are TGTGCCAGCAGCGTAGCGCCGGACCCCACAGATACGCAGTATTTT. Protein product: CASSVAPDPTDTQYF.

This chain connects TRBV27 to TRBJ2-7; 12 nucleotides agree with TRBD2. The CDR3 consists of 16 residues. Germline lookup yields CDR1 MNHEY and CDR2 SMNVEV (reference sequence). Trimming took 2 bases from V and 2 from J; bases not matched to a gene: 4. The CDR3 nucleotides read TGTGCCAGCAGTTTACTTCTAGCGGGGGGGCCCTACGAGCAGTACTTC. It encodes CASSLLLAGGPYEQYF.

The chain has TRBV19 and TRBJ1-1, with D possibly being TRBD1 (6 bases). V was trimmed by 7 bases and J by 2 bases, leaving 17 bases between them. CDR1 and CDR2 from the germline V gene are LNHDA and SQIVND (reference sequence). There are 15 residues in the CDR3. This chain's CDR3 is CASNLDRSGNTEAFF. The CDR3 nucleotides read TGTGCCAGTAACCTCGACAGGTCGGGAAACACTGAAGCTTTCTTT.

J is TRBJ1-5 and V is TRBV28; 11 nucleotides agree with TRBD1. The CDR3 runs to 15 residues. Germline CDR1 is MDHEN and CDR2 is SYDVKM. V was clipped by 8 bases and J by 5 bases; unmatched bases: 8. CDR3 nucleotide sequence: TGTGCCAGCGATGGGGGGACAGGGGGACATCAGCCCCAGCATTTT. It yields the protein CASDGGTGGHQPQHF.

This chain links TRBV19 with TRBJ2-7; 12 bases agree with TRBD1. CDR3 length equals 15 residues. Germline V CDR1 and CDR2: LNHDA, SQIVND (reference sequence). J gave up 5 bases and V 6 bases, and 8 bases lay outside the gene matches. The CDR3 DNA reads TGTGCCAGTAGCCCCCTCGGGACAGGGGGCCACGAGCAGTACTTC. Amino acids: CASSPLGTGGHEQYF.

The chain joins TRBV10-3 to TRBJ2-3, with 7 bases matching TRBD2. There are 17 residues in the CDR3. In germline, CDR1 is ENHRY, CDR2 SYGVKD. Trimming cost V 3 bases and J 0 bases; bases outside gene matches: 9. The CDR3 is CAISDYIDSGSTDTQYF. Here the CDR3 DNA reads TGTGCCATCAGTGATTACATAGATAGCGGGAGCACAGATACGCAGTATTTT.

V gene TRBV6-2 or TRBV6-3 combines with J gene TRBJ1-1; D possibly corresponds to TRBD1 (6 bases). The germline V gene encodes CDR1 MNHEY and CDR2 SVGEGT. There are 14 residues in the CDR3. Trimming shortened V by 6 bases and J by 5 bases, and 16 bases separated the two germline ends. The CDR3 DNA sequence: TGTGCCAGCAGCCTACAGGGTTGGTTGACTGAAGCTTTCTTT. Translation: CASSLQGWLTEAFF.

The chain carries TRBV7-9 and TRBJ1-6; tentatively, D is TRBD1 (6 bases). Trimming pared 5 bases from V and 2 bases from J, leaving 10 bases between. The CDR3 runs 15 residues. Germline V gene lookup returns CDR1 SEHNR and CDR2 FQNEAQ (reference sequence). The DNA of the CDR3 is TGTGCCAGCAGCGCGGGACATACCTATAATTCACCCCTCCACTTT. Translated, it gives CASSAGHTYNSPLHF.

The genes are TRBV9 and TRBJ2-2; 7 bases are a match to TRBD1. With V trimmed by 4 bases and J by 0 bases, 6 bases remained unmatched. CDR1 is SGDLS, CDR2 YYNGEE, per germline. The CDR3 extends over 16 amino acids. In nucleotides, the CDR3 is TGTGCCAGCAGCCCACCGACAGGGACGAACACCGGGGAGCTGTTTTTT. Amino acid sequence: CASSPPTGTNTGELFF.

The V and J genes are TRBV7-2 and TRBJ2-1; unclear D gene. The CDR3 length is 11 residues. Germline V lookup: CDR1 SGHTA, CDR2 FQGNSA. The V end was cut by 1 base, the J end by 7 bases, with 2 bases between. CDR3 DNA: TGTGCCAGCAGCTTAGGAAATGAGCAGTTCTTC. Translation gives CASSLGNEQFF.

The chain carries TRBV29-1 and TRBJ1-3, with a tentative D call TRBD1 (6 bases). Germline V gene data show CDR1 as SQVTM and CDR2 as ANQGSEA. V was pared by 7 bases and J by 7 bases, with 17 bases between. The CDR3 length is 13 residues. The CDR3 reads CSAAQGIRNTIYF. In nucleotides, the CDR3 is TGCAGCGCTGCACAGGGCATTAGGAACACCATATATTTT.

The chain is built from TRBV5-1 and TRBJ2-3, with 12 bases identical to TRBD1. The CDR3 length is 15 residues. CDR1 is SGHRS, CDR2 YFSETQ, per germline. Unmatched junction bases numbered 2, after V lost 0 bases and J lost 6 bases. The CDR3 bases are TGCGCCAGCAGCTTGGCCGGGACAGGGGGCGATACGCAGTATTTT. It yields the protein CASSLAGTGGDTQYF. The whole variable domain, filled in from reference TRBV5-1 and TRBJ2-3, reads KAGVTQTPRYLIKTRGQQVTLSCSPISGHRSVSWYQQTPGQGLQFLFEYFSETQRNKGNFPGRFSGRQFSNSRSEMNVSTLELGDSALYLCASSLAGTGGDTQYFGPGTRLTVL.

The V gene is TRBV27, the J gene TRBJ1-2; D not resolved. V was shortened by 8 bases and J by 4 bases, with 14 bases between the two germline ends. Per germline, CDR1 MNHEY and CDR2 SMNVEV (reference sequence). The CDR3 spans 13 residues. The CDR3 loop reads CASGEVGSYGYTF. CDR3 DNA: TGTGCCAGCGGCGAAGTGGGCTCCTATGGCTACACCTTC.

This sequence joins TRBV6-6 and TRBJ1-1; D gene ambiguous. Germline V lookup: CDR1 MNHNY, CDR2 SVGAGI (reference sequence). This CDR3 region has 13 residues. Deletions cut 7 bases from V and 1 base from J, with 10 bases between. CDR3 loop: CASTITANTEAFF. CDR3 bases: TGTGCCAGCACCATTACAGCGAACACTGAAGCTTTCTTT.

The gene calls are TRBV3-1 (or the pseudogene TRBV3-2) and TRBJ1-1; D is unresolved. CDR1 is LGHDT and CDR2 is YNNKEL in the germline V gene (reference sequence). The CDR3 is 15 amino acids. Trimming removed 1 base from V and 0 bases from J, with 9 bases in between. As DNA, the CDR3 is TGTGCCAGCAGCCAAGGGGCAAGAATGAACACTGAAGCTTTCTTT. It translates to CASSQGARMNTEAFF.

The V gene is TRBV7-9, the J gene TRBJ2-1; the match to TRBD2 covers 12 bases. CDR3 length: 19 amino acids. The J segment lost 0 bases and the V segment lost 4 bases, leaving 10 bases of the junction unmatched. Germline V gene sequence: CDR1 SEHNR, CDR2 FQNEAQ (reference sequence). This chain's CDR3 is CASSSPGLAGYSSYNEQFF. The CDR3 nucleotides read TGTGCCAGCAGCTCTCCGGGACTAGCGGGCTATAGCTCCTACAATGAGCAGTTCTTC. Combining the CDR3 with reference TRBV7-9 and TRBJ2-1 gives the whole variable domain DTGVSQNPRHKITKRGQNVTFRCDPISEHNRLYWYRQTLGQGPEFLTYFQNEAQLEKSRLLSDRFSAERPKGSFSTLEIQRTEQGDSAMYLCASSSPGLAGYSSYNEQFFGPGTRLTVL.

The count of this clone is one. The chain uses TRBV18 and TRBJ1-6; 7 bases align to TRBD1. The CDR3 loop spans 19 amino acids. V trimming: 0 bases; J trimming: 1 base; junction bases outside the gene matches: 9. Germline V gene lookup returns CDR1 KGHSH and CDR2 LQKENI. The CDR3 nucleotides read TGTGCCAGCTCACCACCGCAACAGGGGTATCGGTCCTATAATTCACCCCTCCACTTT. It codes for CASSPPQQGYRSYNSPLHF.

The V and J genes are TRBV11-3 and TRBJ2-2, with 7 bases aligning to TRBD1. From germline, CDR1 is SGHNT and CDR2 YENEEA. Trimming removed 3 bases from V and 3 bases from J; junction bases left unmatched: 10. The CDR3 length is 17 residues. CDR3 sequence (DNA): TGTGCCAGCAGCTTCCCCCGGAGCCAGGGGGACACCGGGGAGCTGTTTTTT. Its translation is CASSFPRSQGDTGELFF.

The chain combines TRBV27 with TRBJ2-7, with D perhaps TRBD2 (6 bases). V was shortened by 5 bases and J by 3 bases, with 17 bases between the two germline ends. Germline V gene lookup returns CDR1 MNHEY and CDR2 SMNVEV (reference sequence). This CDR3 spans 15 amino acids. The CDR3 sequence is CASSPIGGGSYEQYF. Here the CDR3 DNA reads TGTGCCAGCAGTCCCATTGGGGGAGGAAGCTACGAGCAGTACTTC.